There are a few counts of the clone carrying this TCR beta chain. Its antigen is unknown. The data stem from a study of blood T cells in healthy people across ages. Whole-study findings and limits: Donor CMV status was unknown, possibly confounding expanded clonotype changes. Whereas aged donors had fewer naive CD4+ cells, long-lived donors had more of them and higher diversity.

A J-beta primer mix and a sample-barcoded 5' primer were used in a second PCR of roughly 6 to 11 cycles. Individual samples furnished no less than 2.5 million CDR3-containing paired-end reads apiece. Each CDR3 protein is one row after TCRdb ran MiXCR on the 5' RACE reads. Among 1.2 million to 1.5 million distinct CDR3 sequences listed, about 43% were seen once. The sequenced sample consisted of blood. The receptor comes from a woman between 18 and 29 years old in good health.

The DNA of the CDR3 is TGCGCCAGCAGCCAAGATGGCCTCCGCCGGGGTGGCTACACCTTC. Protein sequence: CASSQDGLRRGGYTF. The chain recombines TRBV4-1 with TRBJ1-2; D is unclear. The CDR3 runs to 15 residues. Trimming took off 0 bases at V and 7 bases at J, with 15 bases between the two ends. In germline, CDR1 is MGHRA, CDR2 YSYEKL.